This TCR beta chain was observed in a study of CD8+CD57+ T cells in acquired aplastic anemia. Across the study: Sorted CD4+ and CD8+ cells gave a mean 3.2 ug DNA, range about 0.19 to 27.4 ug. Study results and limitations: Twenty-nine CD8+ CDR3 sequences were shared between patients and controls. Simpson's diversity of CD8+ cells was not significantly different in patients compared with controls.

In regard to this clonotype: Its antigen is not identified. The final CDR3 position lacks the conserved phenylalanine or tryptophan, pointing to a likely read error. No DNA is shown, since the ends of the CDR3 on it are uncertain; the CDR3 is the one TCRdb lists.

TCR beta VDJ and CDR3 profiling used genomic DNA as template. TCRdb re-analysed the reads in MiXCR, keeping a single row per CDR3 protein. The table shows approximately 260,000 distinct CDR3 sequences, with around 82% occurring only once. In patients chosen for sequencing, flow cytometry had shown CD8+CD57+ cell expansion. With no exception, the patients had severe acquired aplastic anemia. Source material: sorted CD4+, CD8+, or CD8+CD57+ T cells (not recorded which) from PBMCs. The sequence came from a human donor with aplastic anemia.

The CDR3 region is CASSFRRSGGRYE. The V call is TRBV7-9, the J call TRBJ2-1; TRBD1, the table's D call, was not compared with the DNA. The CDR3 has 13 residues if both end residues are counted. The germline V gene encodes CDR1 SEHNR and CDR2 FQNEAQ (reference sequence).